The source of this TCR beta chain is a study of beta chain features in type 1 diabetes. Points from the study as a whole: All four CD4+ subsets of Type 1 diabetes patients contained TCRB CDR3s that were moderately but significantly shorter. The similarity of naive, central memory and Treg TCRB repertoires appeared greater among patients than among healthy donors. PCR might pick shorter templates more often, in the same way for patients and controls. When VDJ junctions were examined, type 1 diabetes patients showed fewer insertions and more deletions.

The CDR3 is 15 amino acids. Germline V gene lookup returns CDR1 SGHVS and CDR2 FQNEAQ. The V and J ends lost 3 bases and 0 bases, in that order; junction bases with no gene match: 1. This clone turned up a few times. What it recognizes is unknown. The isolated RNA, all of it, was reverse transcribed, so expressed TCRB transcripts were what got sequenced. Repertoires were generated with immunoSEQ multiplex PCR, while TCRdb's copy carries only in-frame clones and drops some. The table includes about 53,000 clones, 50% to 75% detected once. The sequenced sample consisted of stem cell memory CD4+ T cells from blood. The chain combines TRBV7-8 with TRBJ2-1; 8 bases are a match to TRBD1. This sequence originates from a woman in her thirties with type 1 diabetes. The CDR3: CASSLQGASYNEQFF. The CDR3 DNA follows: TGTGCCAGCAGCTTGCAGGGGGCCTCCTACAATGAGCAGTTCTTC. Full variable domain (missing parts from reference TRBV7-8 and TRBJ2-1): GAGVSQSPRYKVAKRGQDVALRCDPISGHVSLFWYQQALGQGPEFLTYFQNEAQLDKSGLPSDRFFAERPEGSVSTLKIQRTQQEDSAVYLCASSLQGASYNEQFFGPGTRLTVL.